This T cell receptor (beta chain) was recovered during a study of T-cell memory formation after mild COVID-19. In TCRdb, the 5' RACE reads were re-called with MiXCR into one record per CDR3 protein. Here the sample spans about 240,000 distinct CDR3 sequences, approximately 9% being singletons. V shed 3 bases, J shed 8 bases, and the junction held 7 bases outside the gene matches. CDR3 length equals 14 residues. The receptor comes from a man aged 18-30 years who had mild COVID-19 (a few samples of this study predate the infection). Cell type and time point are not known. The genes are TRBV12-3 or TRBV12-4 and TRBJ2-1; the match to TRBD2 covers 7 bases. Sequencing was performed on PBMCs or a T cell subset sorted from them (not recorded which). In DNA, the CDR3 is TGTGCCAGCAGTTTCGAGCGGGGCGTCTATGAGCAGTTCTTC. Amino acids: CASSFERGVYEQFF.